One and the same sample provided the 11 T cell receptor beta chains below, sequenced in a study of siplizumab effects on memory and regulatory T cells. TCRdb's copy holds only in-frame clones and misses some; the assay was immunoSEQ multiplex PCR. The data show tens of thousands of clones, roughly nine tenths seen once. Sequencing was performed on CD8+ T cells sorted from blood. Receptors originate from a human donor in good health.

This sequence joins TRBV6-1 and TRBJ1-1, with a possible D match to TRBD1 (5 bases). V lost 7 bases, J lost 1 base, and 7 bases lay in between. The CDR3 is made up of 12 amino acids. Germline V gene lookup returns CDR1 MNHNS and CDR2 SASEGT. The CDR3 protein is CASITGNTEAFF. CDR3 bases: TGTGCCAGCATTACAGGGAACACTGAAGCTTTCTTT.

Only a few counts were recorded for this clone. The J gene is TRBJ1-2, the V gene TRBV4-1; D may be TRBD1 (6 bases). The CDR3 is made up of 17 amino acids. The germline V and J ends were trimmed by 5 bases and 3 bases, with 22 bases remaining between them. Germline CDR1 reads MGHRA; CDR2 reads YSYEKL. CDR3 residues: CASSITEGDLDYYGYTF. The CDR3 coding sequence is TGCGCCAGCAGCATAACGGAGGGGGATCTCGACTACTATGGCTACACCTTC.

The chain links TRBV4-1 to TRBJ2-7; 9 bases agree with TRBD2. The germline CDR1 and CDR2 sequences are MGHRA and YSYEKL. The length of the CDR3 is 16 residues. Germline trimming cut 3 bases from V and 1 base from J; bases unmatched to any gene: 7. The CDR3 DNA follows: TGCGCCAGCAGCCACTCCGGCGGGAGGGGGTCCTACGAGCAGTACTTC. This translates into CASSHSGGRGSYEQYF.

The chain links TRBV27 to TRBJ2-3; 10 nucleotides align to TRBD2. The CDR3 has 15 amino acids. From germline, CDR1 is MNHEY and CDR2 SMNVEV (reference sequence). V shed 2 bases, J shed 3 bases, and the junction held 2 bases outside the gene matches. DNA for the CDR3: TGTGCCAGCAGTTTAAGCGGGGGGGCTACAGATACGCAGTATTTT. Translated: CASSLSGGATDTQYF.

The chain carries TRBV2 and TRBJ2-3; D is possibly TRBD1 (6 bases). V was trimmed by 5 bases and J by 4 bases, leaving 19 bases between them. Per germline, CDR1 SNHLY and CDR2 FYNNEI. The CDR3 is 16 amino acids. This chain's CDR3 is CASSTPAAGEADTQYF. CDR3 in DNA: TGTGCCAGCAGTACCCCGGCGGCAGGGGAAGCAGATACGCAGTATTTT.

Remarks on this clone: Additional DNA sequences in this sample encode the identical CDR3. The chain links TRBV28 to TRBJ1-1; tentatively, D is TRBD1 (6 bases). Between the trimmed V and J ends, which lost 6 bases and 6 bases, there was a span of 11 bases. The germline gives CDR1 MDHEN, CDR2 SYDVKM. The CDR3 has 12 residues. The CDR3 reads CASSFPGAEAFF. DNA of the CDR3: TGTGCCAGCAGCTTTCCAGGGGCTGAAGCTTTCTTT.

Concerning this clone itself: One end of the junction fails to match germline, which may point to a read error. V and J are TRBV4-1 and TRBJ1-2; weak D call: TRBD1 (5 bases). The CDR3 consists of 13 residues. Germline V CDR1 and CDR2: MGHRA, YSYEKL. The CDR3 region has the DNA TGCGCCAGCAGCCAAGAATGGAGGGACCAACACGCCTTC. The encoded protein is CASSQEWRDQHAF.

The chain combines TRBV13 with TRBJ1-4; no reliable D call. With 2 bases removed from V and 0 bases from J, the gap between germline ends came to 7 bases. The germline V gene encodes CDR1 PRHDT and CDR2 FYEKMQ (reference sequence). The CDR3 has 15 residues. As DNA, the CDR3 is TGTGCCAGCAGCTTAAGGGCCTCAACTAATGAAAAACTGTTTTTT. Translating it yields CASSLRASTNEKLFF.

V gene TRBV4-1 combines with J gene TRBJ2-1; TRBD2 matches 9 bases. This CDR3 spans 14 amino acids. The V and J ends lost 7 bases and 1 base, in that order; junction bases with no gene match: 2. CDR1 MGHRA and CDR2 YSYEKL come from the germline V gene. The chain's CDR3 is CASNSGSSYNEQFF. The CDR3 nucleotides are TGCGCCAGCAATAGCGGGAGTTCCTACAATGAGCAGTTCTTC.

V usage is TRBV5-6 and J usage is TRBJ2-3, with D uncertain. The V end was cut by 1 base, the J end by 2 bases, with 20 bases between. The CDR3 runs 18 residues. Germline values: CDR1 SGHDT, CDR2 YYEEEE. The CDR3 sequence: CASSLITVVTRTTDTQYF. The CDR3 coding sequence is TGTGCCAGCAGCTTGATTACAGTTGTCACCCGCACCACAGATACGCAGTATTTT.

The count of this clone is one. V is TRBV14 and J is TRBJ1-2, with D uncertain. CDR1 SGHDN and CDR2 FVKESK come from the germline V gene. This CDR3 is 13 amino acids long. Trimming shortened V by 2 bases and J by 5 bases, and 9 bases separated the two germline ends. CDR3 DNA: TGTGCCAGCAGCCAACCAAGTAGTTATGGCTACACCTTC. Amino acids: CASSQPSSYGYTF.